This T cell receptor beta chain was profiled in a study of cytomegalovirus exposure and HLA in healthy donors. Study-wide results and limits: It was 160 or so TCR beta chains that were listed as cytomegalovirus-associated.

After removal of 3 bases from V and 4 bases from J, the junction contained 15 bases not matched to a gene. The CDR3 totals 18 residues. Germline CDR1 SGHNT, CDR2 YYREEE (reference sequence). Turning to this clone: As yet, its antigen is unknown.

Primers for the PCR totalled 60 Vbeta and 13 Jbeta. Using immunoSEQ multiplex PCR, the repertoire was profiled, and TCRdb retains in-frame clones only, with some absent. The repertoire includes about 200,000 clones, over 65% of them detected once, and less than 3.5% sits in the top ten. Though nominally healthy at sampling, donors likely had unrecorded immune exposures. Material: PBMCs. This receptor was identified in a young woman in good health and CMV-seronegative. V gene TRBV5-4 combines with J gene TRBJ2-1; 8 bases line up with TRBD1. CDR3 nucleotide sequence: TGTGCCAGCAGCTCCGGACAGGGTGGTCTAGGGGCTTACAATGAGCAGTTCTTC. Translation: CASSSGQGGLGAYNEQFF.